This paragraph reports one TCR beta chain. The germline gives CDR1 LNHDA, CDR2 SQIVND (reference sequence). The length of the CDR3 is 15 residues. The V gene lost 10 bases and the J gene lost 2 bases, with 19 bases spanning the gap. The source of the sample is a study of blood T cell repertoires in COVID-19. Study-level background: COVID-19 samples, acute and convalescent, were from the United States, Italy and Spain. PBMCs, B-cell-depleted T cells, or T cells provided the cDNA or gDNA that made up the material.

In the authors' methods: By means of reference gene primer amplification, nucleated cell counts were estimated. Profiling relied on immunoSEQ multiplex PCR, and the TCRdb table lists in-frame clones only, not all of them. The DNA was the basis for D and trimming; V, J and clone size are from that table. The repertoire includes about 300,000 clones, around 88% of them detected once, and approximately 4.2% sits in the top ten. The clonotype comes from a man aged 35-49 years with acute or convalescent COVID-19. The gene calls are TRBV19 and TRBJ2-3; TRBD2 might be the D (5 bases). The specimen was peripheral blood. This CDR3 reads CATTSGRQLTDTQYF. For the CDR3, the DNA is TGTGCCACCACCTCTGGGAGACAACTCACAGATACGCAGTATTTT.